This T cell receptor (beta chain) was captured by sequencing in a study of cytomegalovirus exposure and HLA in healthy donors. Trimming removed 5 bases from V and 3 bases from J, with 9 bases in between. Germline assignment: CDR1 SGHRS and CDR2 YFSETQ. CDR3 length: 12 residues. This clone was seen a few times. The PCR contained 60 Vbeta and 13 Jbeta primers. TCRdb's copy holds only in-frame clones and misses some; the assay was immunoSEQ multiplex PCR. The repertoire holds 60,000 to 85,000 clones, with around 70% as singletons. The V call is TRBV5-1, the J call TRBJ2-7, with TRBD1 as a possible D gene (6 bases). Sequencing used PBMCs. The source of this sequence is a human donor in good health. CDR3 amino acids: CASSTTGYEQYF. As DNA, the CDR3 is TGCGCCAGCAGTACGACAGGCTACGAGCAGTACTTC.